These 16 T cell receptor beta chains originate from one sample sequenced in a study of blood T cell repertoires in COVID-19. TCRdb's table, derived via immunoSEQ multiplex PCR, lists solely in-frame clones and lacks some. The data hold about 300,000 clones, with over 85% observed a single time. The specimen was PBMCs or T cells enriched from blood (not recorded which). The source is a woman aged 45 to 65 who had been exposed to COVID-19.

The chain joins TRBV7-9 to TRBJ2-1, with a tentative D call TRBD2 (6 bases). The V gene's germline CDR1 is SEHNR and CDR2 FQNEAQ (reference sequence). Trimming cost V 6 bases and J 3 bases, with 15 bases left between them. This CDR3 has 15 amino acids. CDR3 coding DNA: TGTGCCAGCAGTCGCGGGGTAGCGGACTACAATGAGCAGTTCTTC. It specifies CASSRGVADYNEQFF.

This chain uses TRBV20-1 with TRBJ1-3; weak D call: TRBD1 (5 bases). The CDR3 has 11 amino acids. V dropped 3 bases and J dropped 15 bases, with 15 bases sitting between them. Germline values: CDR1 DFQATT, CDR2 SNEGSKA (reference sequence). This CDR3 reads CSARGGTQEYF. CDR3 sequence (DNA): TGCAGTGCTAGGGGAGGTACACAGGAATATTTT.

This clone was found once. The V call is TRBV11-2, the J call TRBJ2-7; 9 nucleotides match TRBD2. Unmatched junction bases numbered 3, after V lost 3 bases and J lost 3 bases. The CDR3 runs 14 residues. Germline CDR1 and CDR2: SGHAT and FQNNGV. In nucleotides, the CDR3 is TGTGCCAGCAGCTTGCAGACTAGCGGCTACGAGCAGTACTTC. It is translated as CASSLQTSGYEQYF.

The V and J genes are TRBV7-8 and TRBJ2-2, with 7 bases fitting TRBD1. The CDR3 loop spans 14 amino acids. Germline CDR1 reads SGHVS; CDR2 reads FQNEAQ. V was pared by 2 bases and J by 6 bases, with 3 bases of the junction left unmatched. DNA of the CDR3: TGTGCCAGCAGCTTATCAGGGGGATCCGGGGAGCTGTTTTTT. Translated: CASSLSGGSGELFF.

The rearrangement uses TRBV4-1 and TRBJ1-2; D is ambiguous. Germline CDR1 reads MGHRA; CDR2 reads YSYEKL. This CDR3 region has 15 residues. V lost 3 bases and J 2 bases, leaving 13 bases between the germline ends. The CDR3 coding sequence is TGCGCCAGCAGCCAGTCCGGGCCGGGGAACTATGGCTACACCTTC. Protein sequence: CASSQSGPGNYGYTF.

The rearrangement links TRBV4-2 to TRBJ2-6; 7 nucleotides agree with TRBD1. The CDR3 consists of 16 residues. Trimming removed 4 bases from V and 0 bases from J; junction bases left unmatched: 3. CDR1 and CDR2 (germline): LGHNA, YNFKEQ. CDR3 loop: CASSPRTGSGANVLTF. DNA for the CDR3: TGTGCCAGCAGCCCCAGGACAGGCTCTGGGGCCAACGTCCTGACTTTC.

CDR3 loop: CAWSGSGVSYEQYF. The CDR3, as DNA: TGTGCCTGGAGTGGCTCAGGGGTATCCTACGAGCAGTACTTC. V gene TRBV30 combines with J gene TRBJ2-7; tentative D call: TRBD1 (6 bases). V lost 1 base, J lost 1 base, and 11 bases lay in between. Germline V lookup: CDR1 GTSNPN, CDR2 SVGIG (reference sequence). The CDR3 covers 14 residues. Full variable domain (missing parts from reference TRBV30 and TRBJ2-7): SQTIHQWPATLVQPVGSPLSLECTVEGTSNPNLYWYRQAAGRGLQLLFYSVGIGQISSEVPQNLSASRPQDRQFILSSKKLLLSDSGFYLCAWSGSGVSYEQYFGPGTRLTVT.

CDR3 nucleotides: TGTGCCAGCTCGGGACAGGGACCTAATCAGCCCCAGCATTTT. Its translation: CASSGQGPNQPQHF. V and J are TRBV27 and TRBJ1-5; 9 bases line up with TRBD1. V was pared by 8 bases and J by 4 bases, with 6 bases of the junction left unmatched. The CDR3 length is 14 residues. Germline assignment: CDR1 MNHEY and CDR2 SMNVEV (reference sequence).

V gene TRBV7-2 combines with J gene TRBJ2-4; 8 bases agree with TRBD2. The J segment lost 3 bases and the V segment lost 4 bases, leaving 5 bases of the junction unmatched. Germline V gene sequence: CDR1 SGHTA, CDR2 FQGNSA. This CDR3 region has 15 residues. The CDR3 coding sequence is TGTGCCAGCAGCTCGGGGGGGCCTGGCAAAAACATTCAGTACTTC. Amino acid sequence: CASSSGGPGKNIQYF.

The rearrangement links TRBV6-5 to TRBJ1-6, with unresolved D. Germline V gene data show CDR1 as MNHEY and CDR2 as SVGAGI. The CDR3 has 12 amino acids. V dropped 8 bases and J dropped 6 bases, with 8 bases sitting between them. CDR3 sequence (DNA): TGTGCCAGCGAGCTCCCTAATTCACCCCTCCACTTT. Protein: CASELPNSPLHF.

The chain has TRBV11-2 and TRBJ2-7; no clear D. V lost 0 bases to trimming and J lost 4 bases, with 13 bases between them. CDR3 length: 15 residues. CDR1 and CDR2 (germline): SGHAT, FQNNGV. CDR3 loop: CASSLEGSLSYEQYF. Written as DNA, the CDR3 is TGTGCCAGCAGCTTAGAGGGCTCCCTCAGTTACGAGCAGTACTTC. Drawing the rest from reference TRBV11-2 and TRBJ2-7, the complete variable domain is EAGVAQSPRYKIIEKRQSVAFWCNPISGHATLYWYQQILGQGPKLLIQFQNNGVVDDSQLPKDRFSAERLKGVDSTLKIQPAKLEDSAVYLCASSLEGSLSYEQYFGPGTRLTVT.

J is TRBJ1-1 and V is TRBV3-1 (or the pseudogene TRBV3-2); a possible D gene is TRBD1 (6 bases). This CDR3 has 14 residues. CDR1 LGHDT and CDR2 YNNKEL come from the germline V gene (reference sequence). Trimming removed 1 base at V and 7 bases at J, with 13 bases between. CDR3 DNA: TGTGCCAGCAGCCAAGTATGGATGGACAGTGAAGCTTTCTTT. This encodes CASSQVWMDSEAFF.

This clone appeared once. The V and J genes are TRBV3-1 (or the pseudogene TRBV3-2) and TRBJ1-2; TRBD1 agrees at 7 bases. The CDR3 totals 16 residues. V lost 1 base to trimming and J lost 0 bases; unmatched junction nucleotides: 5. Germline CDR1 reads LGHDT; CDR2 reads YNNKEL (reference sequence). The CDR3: CASSQVAGTANYGYTF. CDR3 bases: TGTGCCAGCAGCCAAGTTGCCGGGACAGCTAACTATGGCTACACCTTC.

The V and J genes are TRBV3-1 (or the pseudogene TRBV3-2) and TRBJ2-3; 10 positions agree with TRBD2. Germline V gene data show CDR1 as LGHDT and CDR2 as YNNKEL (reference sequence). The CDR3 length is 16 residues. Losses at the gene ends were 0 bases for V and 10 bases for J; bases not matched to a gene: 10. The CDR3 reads CASSQDTASGRIPQYF. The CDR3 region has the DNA TGTGCCAGCAGCCAAGATACGGCTAGCGGGAGAATTCCGCAGTATTTT.

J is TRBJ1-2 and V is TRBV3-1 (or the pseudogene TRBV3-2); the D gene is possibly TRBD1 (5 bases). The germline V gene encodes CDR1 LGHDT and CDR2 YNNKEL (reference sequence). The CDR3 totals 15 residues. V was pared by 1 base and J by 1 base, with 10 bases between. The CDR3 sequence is CASSQVAGFNYGYTF. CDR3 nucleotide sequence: TGTGCCAGCAGCCAAGTGGCAGGGTTTAACTATGGCTACACCTTC.

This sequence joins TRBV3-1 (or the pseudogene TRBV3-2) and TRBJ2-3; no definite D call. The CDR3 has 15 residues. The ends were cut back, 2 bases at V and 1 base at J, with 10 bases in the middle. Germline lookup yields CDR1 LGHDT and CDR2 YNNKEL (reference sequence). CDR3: CASSQSLDRTDTQYF. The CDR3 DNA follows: TGTGCCAGCAGCCAATCCCTAGACCGCACAGATACGCAGTATTTT.